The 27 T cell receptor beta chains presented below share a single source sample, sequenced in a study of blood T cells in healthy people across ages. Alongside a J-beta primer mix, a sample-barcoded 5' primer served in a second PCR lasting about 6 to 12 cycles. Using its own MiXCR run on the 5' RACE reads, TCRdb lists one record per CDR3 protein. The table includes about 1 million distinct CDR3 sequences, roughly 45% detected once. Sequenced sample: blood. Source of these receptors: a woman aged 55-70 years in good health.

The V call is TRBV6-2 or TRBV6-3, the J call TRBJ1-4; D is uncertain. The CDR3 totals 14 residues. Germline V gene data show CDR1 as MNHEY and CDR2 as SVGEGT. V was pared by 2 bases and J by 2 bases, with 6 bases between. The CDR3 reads CASSYVGTNEKLFF. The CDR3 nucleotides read TGTGCCAGCAGTTACGTGGGGACTAATGAAAAACTGTTTTTT.

The CDR3 reads CASSQGALAGINEQYF. The DNA for the CDR3 is TGCGCCAGCAGCCAAGGGGCACTAGCGGGAATCAATGAGCAGTACTTC. The chain joins TRBV4-1 to TRBJ2-1; 10 bases are shared with TRBD2. The tail of the sequence fits TRBJ2-7 better, so the J call may be wrong. This CDR3 spans 16 amino acids. Germline V CDR1 and CDR2: MGHRA, YSYEKL.

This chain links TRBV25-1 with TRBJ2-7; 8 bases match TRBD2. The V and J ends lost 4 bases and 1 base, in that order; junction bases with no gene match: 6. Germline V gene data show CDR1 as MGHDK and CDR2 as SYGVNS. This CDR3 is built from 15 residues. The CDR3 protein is CASSGSTSASYEQYF. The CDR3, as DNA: TGTGCCAGCAGTGGGTCGACTAGCGCATCCTACGAGCAGTACTTC.

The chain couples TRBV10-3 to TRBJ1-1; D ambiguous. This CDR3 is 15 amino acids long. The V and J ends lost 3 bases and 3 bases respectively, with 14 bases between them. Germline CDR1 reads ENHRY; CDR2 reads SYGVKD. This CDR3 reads CAISDPPPMDTEAFF. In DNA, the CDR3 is TGTGCCATCAGTGATCCCCCCCCAATGGACACTGAAGCTTTCTTT.

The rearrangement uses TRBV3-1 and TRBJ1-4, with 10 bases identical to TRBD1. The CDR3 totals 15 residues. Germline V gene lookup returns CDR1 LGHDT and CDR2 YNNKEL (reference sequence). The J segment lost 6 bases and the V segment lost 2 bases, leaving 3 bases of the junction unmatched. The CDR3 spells CASSQPGQGHEKLFF. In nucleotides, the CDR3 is TGTGCCAGCAGCCAACCGGGACAGGGGCATGAAAAACTGTTTTTT.

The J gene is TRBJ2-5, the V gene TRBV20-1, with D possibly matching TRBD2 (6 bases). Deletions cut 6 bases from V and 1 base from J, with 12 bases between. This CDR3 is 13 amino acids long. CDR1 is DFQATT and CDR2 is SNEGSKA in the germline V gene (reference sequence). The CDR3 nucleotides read TGCAGTGCAGGCCCTAGCGCCCAAGAGACCCAGTACTTC. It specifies CSAGPSAQETQYF.

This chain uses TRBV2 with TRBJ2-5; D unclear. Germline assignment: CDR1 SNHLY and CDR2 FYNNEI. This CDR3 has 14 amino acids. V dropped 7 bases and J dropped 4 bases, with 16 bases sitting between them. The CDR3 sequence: CASTRMGSGETQYF. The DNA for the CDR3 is TGTGCCAGCACCAGAATGGGGTCCGGAGAGACCCAGTACTTC.

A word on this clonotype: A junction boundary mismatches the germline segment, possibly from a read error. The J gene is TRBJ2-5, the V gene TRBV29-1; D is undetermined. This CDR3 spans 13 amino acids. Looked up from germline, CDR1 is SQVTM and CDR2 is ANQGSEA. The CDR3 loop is CNVETVSQETQYF. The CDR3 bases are TGCAACGTTGAGACGGTATCACAAGAGACCCAGTACTTC.

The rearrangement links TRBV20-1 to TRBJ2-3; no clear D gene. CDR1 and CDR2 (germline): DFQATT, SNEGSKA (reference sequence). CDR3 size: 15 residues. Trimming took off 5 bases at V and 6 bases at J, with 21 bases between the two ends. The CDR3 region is CSAPQRVQGLDTQYF. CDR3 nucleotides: TGCAGTGCTCCCCAACGAGTGCAAGGGTTGGATACGCAGTATTTT.

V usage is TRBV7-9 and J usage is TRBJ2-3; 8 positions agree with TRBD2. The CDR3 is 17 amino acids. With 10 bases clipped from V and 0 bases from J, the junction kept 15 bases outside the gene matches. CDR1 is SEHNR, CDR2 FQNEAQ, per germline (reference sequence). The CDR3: CATPTSASVISTDTQYF. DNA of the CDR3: TGTGCCACCCCGACTAGCGCGAGCGTCATTAGCACAGATACGCAGTATTTT.

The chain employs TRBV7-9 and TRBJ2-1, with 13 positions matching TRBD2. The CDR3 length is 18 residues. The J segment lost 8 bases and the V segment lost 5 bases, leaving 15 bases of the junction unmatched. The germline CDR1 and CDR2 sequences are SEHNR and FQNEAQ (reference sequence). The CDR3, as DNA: TGTGCCAGCAGCGCAGGACTAGCGGGAGAGGGCAGAAGGGATGAGCAGTTCTTC. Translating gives CASSAGLAGEGRRDEQFF.

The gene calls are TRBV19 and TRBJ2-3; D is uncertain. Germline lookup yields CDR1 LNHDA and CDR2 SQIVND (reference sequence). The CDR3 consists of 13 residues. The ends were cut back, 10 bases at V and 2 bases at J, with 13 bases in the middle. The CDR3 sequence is CATRQPITDTQYF. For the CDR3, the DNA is TGTGCCACCCGCCAGCCCATCACAGATACGCAGTATTTT.

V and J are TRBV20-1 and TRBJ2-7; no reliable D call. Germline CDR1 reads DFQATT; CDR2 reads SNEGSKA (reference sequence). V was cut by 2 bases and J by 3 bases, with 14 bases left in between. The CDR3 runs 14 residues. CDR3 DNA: TGCAGTGCTAGACCCCCGGAGCTGATCTACGAGCAGTACTTC. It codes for CSARPPELIYEQYF.

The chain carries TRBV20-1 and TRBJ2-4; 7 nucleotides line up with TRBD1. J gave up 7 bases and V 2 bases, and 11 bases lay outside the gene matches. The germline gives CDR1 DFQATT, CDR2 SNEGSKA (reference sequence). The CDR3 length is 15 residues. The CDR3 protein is CSARNGQDRGNIQYF. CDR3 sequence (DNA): TGCAGTGCTAGAAACGGACAGGATAGGGGGAACATTCAGTACTTC.

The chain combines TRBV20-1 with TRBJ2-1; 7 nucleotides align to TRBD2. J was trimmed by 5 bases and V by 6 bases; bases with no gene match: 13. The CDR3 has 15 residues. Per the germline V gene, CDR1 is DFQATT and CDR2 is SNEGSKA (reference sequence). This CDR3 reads CSAGVAGWSHNEQFF. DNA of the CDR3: TGCAGTGCAGGGGTAGCGGGTTGGTCCCACAATGAGCAGTTCTTC.

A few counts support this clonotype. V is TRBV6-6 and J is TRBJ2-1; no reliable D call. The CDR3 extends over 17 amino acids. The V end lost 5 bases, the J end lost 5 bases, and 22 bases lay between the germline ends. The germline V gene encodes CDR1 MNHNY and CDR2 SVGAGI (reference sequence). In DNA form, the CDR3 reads TGTGCCAGCAGTCCGCTCAAAGGCGAGAATAGAGACAATGAGCAGTTCTTC. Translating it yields CASSPLKGENRDNEQFF.

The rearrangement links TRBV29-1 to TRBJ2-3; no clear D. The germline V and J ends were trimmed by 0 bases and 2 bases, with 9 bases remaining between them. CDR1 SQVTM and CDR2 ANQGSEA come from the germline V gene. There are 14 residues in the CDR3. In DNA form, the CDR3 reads TGCAGCGTTGAAGATCAGGCAGCCACAGATACGCAGTATTTT. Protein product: CSVEDQAATDTQYF.

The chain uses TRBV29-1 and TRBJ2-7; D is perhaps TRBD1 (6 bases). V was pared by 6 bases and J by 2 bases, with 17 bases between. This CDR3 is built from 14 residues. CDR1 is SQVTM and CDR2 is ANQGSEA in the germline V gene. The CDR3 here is CSVLGPQGTYEQYF. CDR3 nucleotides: TGCAGCGTCCTGGGGCCACAGGGAACCTACGAGCAGTACTTC.

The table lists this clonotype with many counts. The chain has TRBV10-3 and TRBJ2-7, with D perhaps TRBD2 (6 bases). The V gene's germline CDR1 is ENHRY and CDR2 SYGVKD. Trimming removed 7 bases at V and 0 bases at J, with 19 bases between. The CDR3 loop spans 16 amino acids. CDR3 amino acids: CAIKSSGGRDSYEQYF. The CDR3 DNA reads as TGTGCCATCAAAAGCTCTGGCGGGCGGGACTCCTACGAGCAGTACTTC.

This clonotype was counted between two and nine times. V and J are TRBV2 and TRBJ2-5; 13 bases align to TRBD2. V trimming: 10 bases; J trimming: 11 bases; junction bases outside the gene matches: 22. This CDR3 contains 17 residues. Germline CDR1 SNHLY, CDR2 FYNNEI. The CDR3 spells CAIPRYPRTSGRIEQYF. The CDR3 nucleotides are TGTGCCATTCCCAGGTATCCGCGGACTAGCGGGAGAATTGAGCAGTACTTC.

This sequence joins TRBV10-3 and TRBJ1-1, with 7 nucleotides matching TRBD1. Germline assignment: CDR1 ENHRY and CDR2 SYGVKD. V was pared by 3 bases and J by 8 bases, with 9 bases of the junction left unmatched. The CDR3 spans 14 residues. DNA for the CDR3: TGTGCCATCAGTGACGGGGGGCAGGGGGAAGAAGCTTTCTTT. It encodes CAISDGGQGEEAFF.

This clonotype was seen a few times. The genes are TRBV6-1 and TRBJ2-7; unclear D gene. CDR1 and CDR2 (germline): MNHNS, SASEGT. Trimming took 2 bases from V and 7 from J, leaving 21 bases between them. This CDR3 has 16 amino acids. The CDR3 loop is CASSERKDYSYNEQYF. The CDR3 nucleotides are TGTGCCAGCAGTGAAAGGAAGGATTACTCCTACAATGAGCAGTACTTC.

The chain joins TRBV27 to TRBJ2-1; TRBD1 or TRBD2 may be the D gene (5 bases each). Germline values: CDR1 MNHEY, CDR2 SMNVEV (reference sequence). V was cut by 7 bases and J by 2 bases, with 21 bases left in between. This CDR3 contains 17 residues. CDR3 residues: CASNPGRVRAAYNEQFF. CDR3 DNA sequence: TGTGCCAGCAATCCGGGACGAGTGCGGGCCGCCTACAATGAGCAGTTCTTC.

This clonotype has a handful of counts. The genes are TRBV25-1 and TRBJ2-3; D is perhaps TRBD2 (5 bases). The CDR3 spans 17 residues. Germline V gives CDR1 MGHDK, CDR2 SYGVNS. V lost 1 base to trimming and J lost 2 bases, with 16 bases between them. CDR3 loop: CASSEFYSAQTTDTQYF. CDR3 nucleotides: TGTGCCAGCAGTGAATTTTATAGCGCGCAAACCACAGATACGCAGTATTTT.

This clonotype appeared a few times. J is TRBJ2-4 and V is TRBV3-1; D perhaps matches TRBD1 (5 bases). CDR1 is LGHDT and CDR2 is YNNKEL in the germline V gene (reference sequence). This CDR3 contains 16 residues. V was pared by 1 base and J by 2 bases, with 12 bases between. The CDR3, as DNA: TGTGCCAGCAGCCAAGTATTCCAGGACACCAAAAACATTCAGTACTTC. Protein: CASSQVFQDTKNIQYF.

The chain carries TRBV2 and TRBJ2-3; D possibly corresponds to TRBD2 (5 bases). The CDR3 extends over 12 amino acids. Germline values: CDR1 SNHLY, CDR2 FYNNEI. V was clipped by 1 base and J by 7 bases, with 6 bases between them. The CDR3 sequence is CASSEGRYTQYF. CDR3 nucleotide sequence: TGTGCCAGCAGTGAAGGGAGGTATACGCAGTATTTT.

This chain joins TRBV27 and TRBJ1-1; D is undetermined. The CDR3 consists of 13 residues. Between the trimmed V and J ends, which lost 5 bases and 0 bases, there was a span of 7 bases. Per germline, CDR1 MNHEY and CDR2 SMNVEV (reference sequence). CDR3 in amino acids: CASSPSLNTEAFF. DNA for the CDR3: TGTGCCAGCAGTCCGTCGTTGAACACTGAAGCTTTCTTT.